This TCR beta chain was documented in a study of CD8+CD57+ T cells in acquired aplastic anemia. Using genomic DNA as the template, TCR beta VDJ and CDR3 profiling was carried out. MiXCR, applied by TCRdb to the reads, yields one record per CDR3 protein. The table has fewer than 250,000 distinct CDR3 sequences, 40% to 50% seen once; the top ten hold 7% to 10%. An expansion of CD8+CD57+ cells by flow cytometry had been shown in patients chosen for sequencing. Germline V CDR1 and CDR2: SGHAT, FQNNGV. This CDR3 is 14 amino acids long. Losses at the gene ends were 6 bases for V and 8 bases for J; bases not matched to a gene: 5.

The rearrangement joins TRBV11-2 to TRBJ2-1; 12 positions match TRBD1. This TCR derives from a human donor with aplastic anemia. Sample: sorted CD4+, CD8+, or CD8+CD57+ T cells (not recorded which) from PBMCs. The CDR3 DNA follows: TGTGCCAGCAGGGGACAGGGGGCGGTCGATGAGCAGTTCTTC. Protein: CASRGQGAVDEQFF.